This T cell receptor beta chain stems from a study of CD8 T cells in ankylosing spondylitis. This clonotype appeared a few times. The antigen is not known. Study-wide points: Some motif variants were previously reported in reactive arthritis synovial fluid and blood. One TCR beta motif, made up of eight highly homologous variants, appeared characteristic of ankylosing spondylitis blood. Clones linked with disease were CD8+ and fairly uncommon in the peripheral blood.

It was by quantitative 5'-RACE with molecular barcodes that TCR beta libraries were made. TCRdb fed the 5' RACE reads into MiXCR, producing one record per CDR3 protein. The sample contains 150,000 to 200,000 distinct CDR3 sequences, around 8.9% of which appear only once. V lost 7 bases to trimming and J lost 1 base, with 13 bases between them. Germline CDR1 is SGHVS and CDR2 is FQNEAQ. CDR3 length equals 15 residues. The sample was blood, either unsorted or a sorted T cell fraction (not recorded which). This chain connects TRBV7-8 to TRBJ1-4, with D uncertain. This receptor was taken from a female donor with ankylosing spondylitis or in good health (not recorded which). CDR3 protein: CASIRSAGTNEKLFF. The CDR3 DNA follows: TGTGCCAGCATCCGGTCGGCGGGAACTAATGAAAAACTGTTTTTT.